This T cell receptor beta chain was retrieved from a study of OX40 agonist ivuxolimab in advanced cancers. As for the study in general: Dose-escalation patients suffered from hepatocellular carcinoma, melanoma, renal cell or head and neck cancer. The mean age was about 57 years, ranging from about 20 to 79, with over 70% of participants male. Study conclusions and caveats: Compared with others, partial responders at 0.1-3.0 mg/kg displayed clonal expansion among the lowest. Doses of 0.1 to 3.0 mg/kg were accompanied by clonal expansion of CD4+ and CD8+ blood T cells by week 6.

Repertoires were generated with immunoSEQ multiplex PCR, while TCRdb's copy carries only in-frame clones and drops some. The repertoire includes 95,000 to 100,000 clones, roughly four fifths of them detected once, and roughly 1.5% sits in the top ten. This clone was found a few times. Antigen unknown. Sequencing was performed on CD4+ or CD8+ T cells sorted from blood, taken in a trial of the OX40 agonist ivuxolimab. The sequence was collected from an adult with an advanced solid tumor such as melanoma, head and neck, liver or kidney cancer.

CDR3: CASSQFGQTEKLFF. CDR3 bases: TGTGCCAGCAGCCAATTCGGACAGACTGAAAAACTGTTTTTT. V is TRBV14 and J is TRBJ1-4, with a weak D call TRBD1 (6 bases). CDR1 is SGHDN, CDR2 FVKESK, per germline. The CDR3 totals 14 residues. V was shortened by 2 bases and J by 7 bases, with 11 bases between the two germline ends.